This T cell receptor beta chain was identified in a study of T cell responses to AZD1222 COVID-19 vaccine. Between the trimmed V and J ends, which lost 3 bases and 4 bases, there was a span of 3 bases. CDR3 length: 11 residues. Germline V CDR1 and CDR2: LGHDT, YNNKEL (reference sequence). Only in-frame clones appear in the TCRdb table, and some are missing; sequencing was by immunoSEQ multiplex PCR. The sample carries 140,000 to 150,000 clones, approximately 92% recorded once. This TCR derives from an adult in good health. V and J are TRBV3-1 (or the pseudogene TRBV3-2) and TRBJ1-1; D uncertain. The starting material was peripheral blood, obtained on day 0 of AZD1222 vaccination. This CDR3 is CASSHGTEAFF. CDR3 sequence (DNA): TGTGCCAGCAGCCATGGCACTGAAGCTTTCTTT.